This TCR beta chain was recorded in a study of T cell responses to AZD1222 COVID-19 vaccine. Broader study findings: The study found vaccine-associated CD4 TCRs spanning spike, dominant at 160-218 and 743-854. Baseline antibody screening turned up just a handful of seropositive AZD1222 recipients. Females outnumbered males among donors, who were mostly white British; clonal diversity was possibly underestimated. It was only after the peak T cell response that any repertoires were sampled.

The CDR3 runs 15 residues. V was cut by 4 bases and J by 8 bases, with 17 bases left in between. Germline V gene data show CDR1 as SEHNR and CDR2 as FQNEAQ (reference sequence). Measured with immunoSEQ multiplex PCR; TCRdb has only the in-frame clones, and not every one. The table has 95,000 to 150,000 clones, around 91% seen once. In the case of this clone: Its antigen is unidentified.

This clonotype was sampled from an adult in good health. V and J are TRBV7-9 and TRBJ1-4, with D unclear. Source: peripheral blood, taken on day 0 of AZD1222 vaccination. CDR3: CASSSSDGPNEKLFF. In nucleotides, the CDR3 is TGTGCCAGCAGCTCCTCGGACGGACCCAACGAAAAACTGTTTTTT.